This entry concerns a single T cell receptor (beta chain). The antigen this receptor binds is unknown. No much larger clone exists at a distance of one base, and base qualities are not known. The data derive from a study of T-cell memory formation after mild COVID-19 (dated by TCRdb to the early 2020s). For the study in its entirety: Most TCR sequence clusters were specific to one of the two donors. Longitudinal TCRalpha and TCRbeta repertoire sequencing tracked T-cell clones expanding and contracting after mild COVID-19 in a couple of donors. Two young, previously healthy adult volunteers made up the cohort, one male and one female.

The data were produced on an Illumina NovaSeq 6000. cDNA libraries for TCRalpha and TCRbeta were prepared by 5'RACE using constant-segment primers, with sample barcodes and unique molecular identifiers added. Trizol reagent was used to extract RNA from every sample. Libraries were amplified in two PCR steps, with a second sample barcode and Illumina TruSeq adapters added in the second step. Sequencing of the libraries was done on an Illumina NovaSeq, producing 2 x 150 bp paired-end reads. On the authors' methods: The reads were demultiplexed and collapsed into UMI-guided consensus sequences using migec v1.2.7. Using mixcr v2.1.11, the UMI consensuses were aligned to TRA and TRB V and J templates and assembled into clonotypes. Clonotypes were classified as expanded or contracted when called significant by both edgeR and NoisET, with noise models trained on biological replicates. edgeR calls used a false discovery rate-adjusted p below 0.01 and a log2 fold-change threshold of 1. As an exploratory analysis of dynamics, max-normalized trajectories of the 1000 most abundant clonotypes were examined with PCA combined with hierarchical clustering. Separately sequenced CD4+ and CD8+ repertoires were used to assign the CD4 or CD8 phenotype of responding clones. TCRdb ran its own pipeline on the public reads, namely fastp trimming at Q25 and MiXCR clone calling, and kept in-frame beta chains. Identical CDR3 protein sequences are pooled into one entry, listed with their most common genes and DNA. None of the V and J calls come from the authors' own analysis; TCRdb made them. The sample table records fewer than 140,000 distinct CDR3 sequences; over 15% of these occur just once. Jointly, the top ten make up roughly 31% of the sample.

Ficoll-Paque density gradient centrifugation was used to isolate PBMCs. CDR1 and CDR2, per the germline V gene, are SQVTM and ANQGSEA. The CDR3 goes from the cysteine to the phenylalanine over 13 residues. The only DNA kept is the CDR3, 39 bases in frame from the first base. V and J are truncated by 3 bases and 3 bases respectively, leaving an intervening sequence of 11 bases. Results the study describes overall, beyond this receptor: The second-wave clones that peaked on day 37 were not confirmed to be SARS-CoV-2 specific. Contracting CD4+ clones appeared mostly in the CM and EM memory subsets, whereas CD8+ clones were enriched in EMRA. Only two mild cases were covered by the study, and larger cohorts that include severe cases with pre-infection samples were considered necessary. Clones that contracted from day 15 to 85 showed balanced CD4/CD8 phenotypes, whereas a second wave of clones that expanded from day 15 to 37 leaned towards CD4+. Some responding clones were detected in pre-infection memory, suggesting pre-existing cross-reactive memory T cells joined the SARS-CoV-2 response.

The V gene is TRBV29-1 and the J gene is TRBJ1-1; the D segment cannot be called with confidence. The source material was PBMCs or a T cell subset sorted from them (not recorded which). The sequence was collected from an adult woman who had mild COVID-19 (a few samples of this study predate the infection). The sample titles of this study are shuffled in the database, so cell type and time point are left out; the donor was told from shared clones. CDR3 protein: CSVEEGFDTEAFF. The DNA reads TGCAGCGTTGAGGAGGGATTCGACACTGAAGCTTTCTTT.